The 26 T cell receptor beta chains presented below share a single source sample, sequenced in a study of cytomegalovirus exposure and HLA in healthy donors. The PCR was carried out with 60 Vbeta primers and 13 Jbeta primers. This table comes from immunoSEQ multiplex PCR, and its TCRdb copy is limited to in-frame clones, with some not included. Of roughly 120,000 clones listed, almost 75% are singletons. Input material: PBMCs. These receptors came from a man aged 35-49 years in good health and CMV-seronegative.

CDR3 residues: CASSVAVTGFTEQYF. As DNA, the CDR3 is TGTGCCAGTAGCGTGGCAGTAACAGGGTTTACCGAGCAGTACTTC. The chain carries TRBV19 and TRBJ2-7; tentative D call: TRBD1 (6 bases). V gave up 6 bases and J gave up 6 bases, with 21 bases separating them. Germline V gene data show CDR1 as LNHDA and CDR2 as SQIVND (reference sequence). The CDR3 extends over 15 amino acids.

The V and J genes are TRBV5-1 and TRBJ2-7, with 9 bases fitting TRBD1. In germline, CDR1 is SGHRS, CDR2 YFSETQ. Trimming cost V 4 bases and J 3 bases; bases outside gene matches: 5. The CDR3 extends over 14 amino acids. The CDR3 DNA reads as TGCGCCAGCAGCCCGGGGACAGGGTTCTACGAGCAGTACTTC. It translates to CASSPGTGFYEQYF.

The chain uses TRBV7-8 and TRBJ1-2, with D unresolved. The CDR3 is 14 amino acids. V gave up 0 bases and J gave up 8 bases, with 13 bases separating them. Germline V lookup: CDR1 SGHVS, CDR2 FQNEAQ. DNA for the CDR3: TGTGCCAGCAGCTTAGCGTCGGGATTGGAAGGCTACACCTTC. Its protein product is CASSLASGLEGYTF.

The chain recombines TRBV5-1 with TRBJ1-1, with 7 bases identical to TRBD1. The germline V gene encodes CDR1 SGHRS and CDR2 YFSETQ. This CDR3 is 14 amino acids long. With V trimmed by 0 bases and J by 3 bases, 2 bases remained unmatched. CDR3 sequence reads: CASSLATGDTEAFF. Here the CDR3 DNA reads TGCGCCAGCAGCTTGGCCACAGGGGACACTGAAGCTTTCTTT. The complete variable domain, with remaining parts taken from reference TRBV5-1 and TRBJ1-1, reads KAGVTQTPRYLIKTRGQQVTLSCSPISGHRSVSWYQQTPGQGLQFLFEYFSETQRNKGNFPGRFSGRQFSNSRSEMNVSTLELGDSALYLCASSLATGDTEAFFGQGTRLTVV.

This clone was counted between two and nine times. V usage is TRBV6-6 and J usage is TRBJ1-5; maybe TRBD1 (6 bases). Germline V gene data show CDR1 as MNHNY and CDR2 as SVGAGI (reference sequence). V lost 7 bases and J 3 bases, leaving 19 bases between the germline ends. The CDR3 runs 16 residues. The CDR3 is CASTLTGSGANQPQHF. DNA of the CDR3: TGTGCCAGCACCCTCACAGGGTCCGGGGCCAATCAGCCCCAGCATTTT.

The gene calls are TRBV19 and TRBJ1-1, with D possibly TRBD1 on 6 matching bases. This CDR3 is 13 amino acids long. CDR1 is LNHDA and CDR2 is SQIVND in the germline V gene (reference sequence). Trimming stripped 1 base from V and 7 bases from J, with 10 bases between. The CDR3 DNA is TGTGCCAGTAGTATAGGGACAGATTTTGAAGCTTTCTTT. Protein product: CASSIGTDFEAFF.

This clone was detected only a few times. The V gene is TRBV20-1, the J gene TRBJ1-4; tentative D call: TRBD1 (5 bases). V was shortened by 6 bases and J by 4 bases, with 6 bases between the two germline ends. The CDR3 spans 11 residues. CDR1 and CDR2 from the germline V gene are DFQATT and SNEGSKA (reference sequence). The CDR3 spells CSAGDNEKLFF. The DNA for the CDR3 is TGCAGTGCAGGGGATAATGAAAAACTGTTTTTT.

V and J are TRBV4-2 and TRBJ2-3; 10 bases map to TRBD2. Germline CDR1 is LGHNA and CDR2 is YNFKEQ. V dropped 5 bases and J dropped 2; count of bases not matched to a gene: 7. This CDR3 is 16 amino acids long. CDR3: CASSSRLAGVTDTQYF. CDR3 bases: TGTGCCAGCAGCTCCCGTCTAGCGGGGGTCACAGATACGCAGTATTTT.

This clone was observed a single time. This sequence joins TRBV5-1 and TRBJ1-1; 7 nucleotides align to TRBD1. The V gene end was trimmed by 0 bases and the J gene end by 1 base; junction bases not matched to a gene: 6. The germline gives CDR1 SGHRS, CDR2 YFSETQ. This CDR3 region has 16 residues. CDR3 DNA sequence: TGCGCCAGCAGCTTGGCTCCGGGACAGTCGAACACTGAAGCTTTCTTT. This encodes CASSLAPGQSNTEAFF.

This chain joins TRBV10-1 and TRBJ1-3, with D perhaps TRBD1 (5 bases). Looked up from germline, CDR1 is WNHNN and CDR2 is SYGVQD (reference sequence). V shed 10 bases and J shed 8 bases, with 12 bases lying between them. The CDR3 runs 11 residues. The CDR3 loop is CATGGGDTIYF. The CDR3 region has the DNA TGCGCCACCGGCGGGGGTGACACCATATATTTT.

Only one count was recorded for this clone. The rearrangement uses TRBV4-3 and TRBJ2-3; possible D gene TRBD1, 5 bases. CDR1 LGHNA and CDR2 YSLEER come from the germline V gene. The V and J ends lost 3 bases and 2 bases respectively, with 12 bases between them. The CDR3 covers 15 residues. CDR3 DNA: TGCGCCAGCAGCCAGAACCAAGGGGACACAGATACGCAGTATTTT. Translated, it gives CASSQNQGDTDTQYF.

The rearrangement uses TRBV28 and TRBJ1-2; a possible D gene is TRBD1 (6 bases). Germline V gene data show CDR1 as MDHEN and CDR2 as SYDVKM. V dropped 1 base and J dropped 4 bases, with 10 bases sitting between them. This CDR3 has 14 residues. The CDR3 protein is CASSLLDRAYGYTF. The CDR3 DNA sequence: TGTGCCAGCAGTTTATTGGACAGAGCCTATGGCTACACCTTC.

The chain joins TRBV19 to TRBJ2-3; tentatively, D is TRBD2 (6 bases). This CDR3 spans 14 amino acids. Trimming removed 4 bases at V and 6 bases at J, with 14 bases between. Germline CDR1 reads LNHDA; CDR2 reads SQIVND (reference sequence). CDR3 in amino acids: CASSTAGRRDTQYF. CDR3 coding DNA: TGTGCCAGTAGTACCGCGGGGAGGAGGGATACGCAGTATTTT. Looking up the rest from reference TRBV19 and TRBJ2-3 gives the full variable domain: DGGITQSPKYLFRKEGQNVTLSCEQNLNHDAMYWYRQDPGQGLRLIYYSQIVNDFQKGDIAEGYSVSREKKESFPLTVTSAQKNPTAFYLCASSTAGRRDTQYFGPGTRLTVL.

CDR3 residues: CSVEDPDRDTDTQYF. The CDR3 bases are TGCAGCGTTGAAGATCCGGACAGGGACACAGATACGCAGTATTTT. The chain is built from TRBV29-1 and TRBJ2-3, with 8 bases identical to TRBD1. CDR1 and CDR2 (germline): SQVTM, ANQGSEA. V was pared by 0 bases and J by 2 bases, with 4 bases of the junction left unmatched. The CDR3 is 15 residues long.

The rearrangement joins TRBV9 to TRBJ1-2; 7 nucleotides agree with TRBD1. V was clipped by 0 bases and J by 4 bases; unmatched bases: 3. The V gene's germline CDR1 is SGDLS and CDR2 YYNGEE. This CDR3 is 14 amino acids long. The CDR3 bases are TGTGCCAGCAGCGTAGATGCAGGGGGCTATGGCTACACCTTC. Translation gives CASSVDAGGYGYTF. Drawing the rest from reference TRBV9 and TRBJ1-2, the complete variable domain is DSGVTQTPKHLITATGQRVTLRCSPRSGDLSVYWYQQSLDQGLQFLIQYYNGEERAKGNILERFSAQQFPDLHSELNLSSLELGDSALYFCASSVDAGGYGYTFGSGTRLTVV.

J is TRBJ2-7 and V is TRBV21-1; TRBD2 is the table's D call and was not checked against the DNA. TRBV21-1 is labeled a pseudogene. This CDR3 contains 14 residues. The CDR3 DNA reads TGTGCCAGCAGCCCCCATGGATCGGGGTACGAGCAGTACTTC. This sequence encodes CASSPHGSGYEQYF.

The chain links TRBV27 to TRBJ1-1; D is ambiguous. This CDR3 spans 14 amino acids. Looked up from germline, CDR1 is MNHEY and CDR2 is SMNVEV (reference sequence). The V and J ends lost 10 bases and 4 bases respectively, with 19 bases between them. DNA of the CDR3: TGTGCCACCCTTAGAGGTTCGTCGAGCACTGAAGCTTTCTTT. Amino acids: CATLRGSSSTEAFF.

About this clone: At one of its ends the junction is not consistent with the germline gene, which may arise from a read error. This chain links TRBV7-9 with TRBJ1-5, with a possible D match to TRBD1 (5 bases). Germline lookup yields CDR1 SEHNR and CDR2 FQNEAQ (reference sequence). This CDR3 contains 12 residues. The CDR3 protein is CSSSFDSQPQHF. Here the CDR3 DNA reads TGTTCCAGCAGCTTTGACAGTCAGCCCCAGCATTTT.

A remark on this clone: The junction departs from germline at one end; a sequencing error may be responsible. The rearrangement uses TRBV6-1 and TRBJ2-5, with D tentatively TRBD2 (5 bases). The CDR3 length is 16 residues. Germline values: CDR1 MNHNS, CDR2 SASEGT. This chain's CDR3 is CASGESGTIKQETQYF. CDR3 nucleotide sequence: TGTGCCAGCGGTGAATCGGGAACGATAAAACAAGAGACCCAGTACTTC.

Here the CDR3 reads CASSLVGTVSYNEQFF. CDR3 in DNA: TGTGCCAGCAGCTTAGTGGGGACAGTCTCCTACAATGAGCAGTTCTTC. The genes are TRBV7-8 and TRBJ2-1; 7 nucleotides align to TRBD1. CDR3 size: 16 residues. Germline-derived CDR1 and CDR2 are SGHVS and FQNEAQ. After removal of 1 base from V and 0 bases from J, the junction contained 3 bases not matched to a gene.

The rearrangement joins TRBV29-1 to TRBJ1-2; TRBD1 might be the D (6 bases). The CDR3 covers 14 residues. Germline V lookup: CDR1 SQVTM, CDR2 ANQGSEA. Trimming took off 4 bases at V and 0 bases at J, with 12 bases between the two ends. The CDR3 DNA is TGCAGCGTTGCCCGACAGGACACTAACTATGGCTACACCTTC. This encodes CSVARQDTNYGYTF.

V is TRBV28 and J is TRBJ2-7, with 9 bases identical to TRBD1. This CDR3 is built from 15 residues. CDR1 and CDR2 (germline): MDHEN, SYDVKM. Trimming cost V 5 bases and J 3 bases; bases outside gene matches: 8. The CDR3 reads CASSAPGTGYYEQYF. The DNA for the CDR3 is TGTGCCAGCAGTGCCCCCGGGACAGGGTACTACGAGCAGTACTTC.

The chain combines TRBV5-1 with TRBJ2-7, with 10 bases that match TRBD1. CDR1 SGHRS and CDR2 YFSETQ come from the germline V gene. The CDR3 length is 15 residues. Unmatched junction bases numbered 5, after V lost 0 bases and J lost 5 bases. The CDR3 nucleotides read TGCGCCAGCAGCTTGGACGGGACAGGGGCCGACGAGCAGTACTTC. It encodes CASSLDGTGADEQYF. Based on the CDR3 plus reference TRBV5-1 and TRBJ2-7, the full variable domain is KAGVTQTPRYLIKTRGQQVTLSCSPISGHRSVSWYQQTPGQGLQFLFEYFSETQRNKGNFPGRFSGRQFSNSRSEMNVSTLELGDSALYLCASSLDGTGADEQYFGPGTRLTVT.

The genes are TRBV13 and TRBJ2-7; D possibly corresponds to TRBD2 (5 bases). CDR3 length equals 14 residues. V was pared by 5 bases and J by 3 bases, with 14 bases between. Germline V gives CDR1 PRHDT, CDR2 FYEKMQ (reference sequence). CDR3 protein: CASSVKEEYYEQYF. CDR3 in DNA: TGTGCCAGCAGCGTAAAGGAGGAATACTACGAGCAGTACTTC.

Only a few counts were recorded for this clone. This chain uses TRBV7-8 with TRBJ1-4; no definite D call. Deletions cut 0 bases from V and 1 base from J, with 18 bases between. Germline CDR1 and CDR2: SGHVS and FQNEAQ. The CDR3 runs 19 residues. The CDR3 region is CASSLARVWAAQTNEKLFF. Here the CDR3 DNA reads TGTGCCAGCAGCTTAGCGAGGGTATGGGCCGCCCAAACTAATGAAAAACTGTTTTTT.

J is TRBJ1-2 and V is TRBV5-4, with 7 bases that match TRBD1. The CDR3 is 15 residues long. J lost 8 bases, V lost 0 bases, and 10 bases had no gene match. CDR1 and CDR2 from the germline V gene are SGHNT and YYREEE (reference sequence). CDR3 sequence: CASSLAMATGLGYTF. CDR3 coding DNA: TGTGCCAGCAGCTTGGCCATGGCGACAGGGTTAGGCTACACCTTC.